The rows below give T cell receptor beta chains drawn from one sample of a study of shared clonotypes between healthy human individuals. Sequenced by immunoSEQ multiplex PCR; TCRdb stores in-frame clones only, minus some. The sample holds about 980,000 clones, approximately 80% seen once. Sample: memory CD4+ T cells sorted from blood. The receptors stem from a man between 18 and 29 years old in good health. CDR3s include the opening cysteine and the closing phenylalanine or tryptophan. Each record gives: D gene, clone size, V gene, J gene, CDR3 protein, CDR3 DNA. A D gene is named only where the DNA matches it firmly. Size is stated for part of the rows, as once, few or many counts, or as a class when the clone is expanded.

TRBD2	-	TRBV5-8	TRBJ2-7	CASSLGPGLAGVEQYF	TGTGCCAGCAGCTTGGGTCCGGGACTAGCGGGAGTCGAGCAGTACTTC
-	-	TRBV30	TRBJ1-4	CAWSVIPGEKLFF	TGTGCCTGGAGTGTAATCCCAGGTGAAAAACTGTTTTTT
-	once	TRBV10-3	TRBJ2-2	CATKSGSSTGELFF	TGTGCTACCAAGTCAGGGTCGAGCACCGGGGAGCTGTTTTTT
TRBD2	many	TRBV5-1	TRBJ2-7	CASSLDPSGGFPEQYF	TGCGCCAGCAGCCTGGACCCTAGCGGAGGGTTTCCCGAGCAGTACTTC
-	few	TRBV11-3	TRBJ2-1	CASSLQGVNYNEQFF	TGTGCCAGCAGCTTACAGGGTGTAAACTACAATGAGCAGTTCTTC
-	-	TRBV29-1	TRBJ1-2	CSVEVAQDRSGYTF	TGCAGCGTTGAGGTAGCGCAGGATAGGAGTGGCTACACCTTC
-	-	TRBV6-1	TRBJ2-7	CASSAPSYEQYF	TGTGCCAGCAGTGCTCCCTCCTACGAGCAGTACTTC
-	few	TRBV25-1	TRBJ2-7	CASSVPGAVHEQYF	TGTGCCAGCAGCGTTCCGGGGGCTGTGCACGAGCAGTACTTC
TRBD2	-	TRBV6-5	TRBJ2-1	CASSYEGSGYNEQFF	TGTGCCAGCAGTTACGAGGGTAGCGGGTACAATGAGCAGTTCTTC
-	-	TRBV9	TRBJ2-3	CASKGRGTDTQYF	TGTGCCAGCAAGGGTCGGGGCACAGATACGCAGTATTTT
TRBD2	once	TRBV2	TRBJ2-7	CAGGTSGRYEQYF	TGTGCCGGAGGGACTAGCGGGAGGTACGAGCAGTACTTC
TRBD1	-	TRBV29-1	TRBJ2-7	CSVTGTGSYEQYF	TGCAGCGTGACCGGGACAGGCTCCTACGAGCAGTACTTC
TRBD1	few	TRBV6-5	TRBJ1-1	CASRSGTGGFTEAFF	TGTGCCAGCAGATCCGGGACAGGGGGTTTCACTGAAGCTTTCTTT
TRBD1	once	TRBV5-6	TRBJ1-2	CASSIQGARGYTF	TGTGCCAGCAGCATACAGGGGGCGCGGGGCTACACCTTC
-	-	TRBV5-6	TRBJ2-3	CASTGAYTQYF	TGTGCCAGCACCGGGGCCTATACGCAGTATTTT
-	few	TRBV7-9	TRBJ1-2	CASSLGEKEYYGYTF	TGTGCCAGCAGCTTAGGGGAAAAGGAGTACTATGGCTACACCTTC
TRBD1	-	TRBV6-5	TRBJ2-7	CASSYGTGGPYEQYF	TGTGCCAGCAGTTACGGGACAGGGGGCCCCTACGAGCAGTACTTC
-	once	TRBV5-4	TRBJ2-5	CASSLAGGAGWAQYF	TGTGCCAGCAGCTTGGCTGGGGGTGCGGGTTGGGCCCAGTACTTC
-	-	TRBV18	TRBJ2-3	CASVSDADTQYF	TGTGCCAGCGTCTCTGATGCGGATACGCAGTATTTT
-	-	TRBV7-3	TRBJ2-1	CASSLSLSSYNEQFF	TGTGCCAGCAGCTTATCTCTGAGCTCCTACAATGAGCAGTTCTTC
TRBD1	-	TRBV5-1	TRBJ1-1	CASSLEGQATEAFF	TGCGCCAGCAGCTTGGAGGGACAGGCTACTGAAGCTTTCTTT
-	-	TRBV9	TRBJ2-7	CASSVQSGDPEQYF	TGTGCCAGCAGCGTCCAATCGGGGGACCCCGAGCAGTACTTC
-	-	TRBV19	TRBJ2-2	CASSIQGRGTGELFF	TGTGCCAGTAGTATTCAGGGAAGGGGCACCGGGGAGCTGTTTTTT
-	-	TRBV5-4	TRBJ2-7	CASSSQTGPEQYF	TGTGCCAGCAGCTCACAGACGGGACCCGAGCAGTACTTC
TRBD2	once	TRBV27	TRBJ2-1	CASSFSGRTHNEQFF	TGTGCCAGCAGTTTTAGCGGGAGGACTCACAATGAGCAGTTCTTC
TRBD2	-	TRBV29-1	TRBJ2-7	CSVRPTSVASSYEQYF	TGCAGCGTCCGACCGACTAGCGTCGCGAGCTCCTACGAGCAGTACTTC
-	-	TRBV7-9	TRBJ2-7	CASSLEVPPYEQYF	TGTGCCAGCAGCTTAGAGGTTCCACCTTACGAGCAGTACTTC
-	-	TRBV5-1	TRBJ1-6	CASSSDGGISPLHF	TGCGCCAGCAGCTCGGACGGGGGGATTTCACCCCTCCACTTT
-	few	TRBV18	TRBJ2-6	CASSPGSAGANVLTF	TGTGCCAGCTCACCTGGTTCAGCGGGGGCCAACGTCCTGACTTTC
-	-	TRBV7-9	TRBJ1-1	CASMAANTEAFF	TGTGCCAGCATGGCAGCGAACACTGAAGCTTTCTTT
TRBD1	-	TRBV7-9	TRBJ1-5	CASSEGQVGQPQHF	TGTGCCAGCAGCGAAGGACAGGTGGGTCAGCCCCAGCATTTT
-	-	TRBV5-6	TRBJ2-7	CASSRGAGSEQYF	TGTGCCAGCAGCCGTGGGGCCGGGAGCGAGCAGTACTTC
-	-	TRBV6-6	TRBJ2-3	CASNLGQSSTDTQYF	TGTGCCAGCAACCTCGGACAATCTAGCACAGATACGCAGTATTTT
-	-	TRBV5-1	TRBJ2-3	CASSRGATDTQYF	TGCGCCAGCAGTCGGGGGGCTACAGATACGCAGTATTTT
TRBD1	-	TRBV27	TRBJ1-4	CASSSTRTGEWEKLFF	TGTGCCAGCAGTTCGACTAGGACAGGGGAGTGGGAAAAACTGTTTTTT
-	-	TRBV6-1	TRBJ1-2	CASRGDGVGGYTF	TGTGCCAGCAGAGGCGACGGAGTGGGAGGCTACACCTTC
TRBD1	-	TRBV18	TRBJ2-7	CASSPSTGGPYEQYF	TGTGCCAGCTCACCGAGTACAGGGGGGCCCTACGAGCAGTACTTC
TRBD1	-	TRBV7-3	TRBJ1-2	CARTQGANSNYGYTF	TGTGCCAGGACGCAGGGGGCGAATAGTAACTATGGCTACACCTTC
-	-	TRBV7-9	TRBJ2-5	CASSGGGSASYTQYF	TGTGCCAGCAGCGGGGGCGGGAGTGCCTCGTATACCCAGTACTTC
-	once	TRBV5-1	TRBJ2-3	CASSTLPGGDTQYF	TGCGCCAGCAGCACCCTCCCTGGCGGCGATACGCAGTATTTT
TRBD1	-	TRBV5-6	TRBJ1-1	CASSRRQGAGTEAFF	TGTGCCAGCAGCAGGAGACAGGGGGCAGGCACTGAAGCTTTCTTT
-	-	TRBV9	TRBJ2-7	CASSPTGLLGYEQYF	TGTGCCAGCAGCCCGACAGGACTCCTAGGCTACGAGCAGTACTTC
-	-	TRBV5-4	TRBJ2-1	CASSLGGTSYNEQFF	TGTGCCAGCAGCTTGGGCGGTACCTCCTACAATGAGCAGTTCTTC
-	-	TRBV4-1	TRBJ2-7	CASSQVETASSYEQYF	TGCGCCAGCAGCCAAGTAGAGACGGCGAGCTCCTACGAGCAGTACTTC
-	once	TRBV28	TRBJ1-5	CASSLGGAGNQPQHF	TGTGCCAGCAGTTTAGGTGGCGCTGGTAATCAGCCCCAGCATTTT
-	-	TRBV19	TRBJ1-3	CASSTSGNTIYF	TGTGCCAGTAGTACTTCTGGAAACACCATATATTTT
TRBD1	-	TRBV7-9	TRBJ1-4	CASSRDRGNEKLFF	TGTGCCAGCAGCCGTGACAGGGGGAATGAAAAACTGTTTTTT
-	-	TRBV6-1	TRBJ2-1	CASSEVGDRQFF	TGTGCCAGCAGTGAAGTGGGGGATCGGCAGTTCTTC
TRBD1	-	TRBV27	TRBJ2-4	CASSLKASGTGLRDIQYF	TGTGCCAGCAGTTTAAAAGCATCCGGGACAGGGTTAAGAGACATTCAGTACTTC
-	-	TRBV18	TRBJ2-5	CASSPGSQETQYF	TGTGCCAGCTCACCAGGATCCCAAGAGACCCAGTACTTC